The 15 T cell receptor beta chains presented below share a single source sample, sequenced in a study of early T cells in non-severe SARS-CoV-2 infection. One entry per CDR3 protein results from TCRdb running MiXCR on the 5' RACE reads. The top ten hold about 5.4% of the sample, which has tens of thousands of distinct CDR3 sequences, around a tenth seen once. This sample comprised whole blood, obtained at baseline. The receptors shown here come from an adult who was a healthcare worker with PCR-confirmed SARS-CoV-2 infection or an uninfected control (not recorded which).

A note on this clonotype: The junction departs from germline at one end; a sequencing error may be responsible. V is TRBV27 and J is TRBJ2-2; 8 nucleotides agree with TRBD1. Germline loops: CDR1 MNHEY, CDR2 SMNVEV (reference sequence). The CDR3 sequence is 17 residues long. The DNA for the CDR3 is TGTGCCAACAGTTTACGTAACAGGGGGTCGAACACCGGGGAGCTGTTTTTT. Its translation: CANSLRNRGSNTGELFF.

The chain has TRBV7-8 and TRBJ2-2, with D perhaps matching TRBD2 (5 bases). CDR1 and CDR2 from the germline V gene are SGHVS and FQNEAQ. V was pared by 5 bases and J by 5 bases, with 18 bases between. CDR3 length: 16 residues. In DNA, the CDR3 is TGTGCCAGCAGCCCACGACGGGGTAGTCCAACCGGGGAGCTGTTTTTT. Its translation is CASSPRRGSPTGELFF.

This clonotype turned up a few times. The genes are TRBV4-1 and TRBJ1-1; D may be TRBD1 (5 bases). Trimming left V 0 bases short and J 6 bases short, with 11 bases between. This CDR3 is built from 14 residues. CDR1 MGHRA and CDR2 YSYEKL come from the germline V gene. The CDR3 bases are TGCGCCAGCAGCCAAGAAGACAGTTTGGCTGAAGCTTTCTTT. Translating gives CASSQEDSLAEAFF.

The chain couples TRBV10-1 to TRBJ2-5, with TRBD1 matching over 8 bases. Germline CDR1 WNHNN, CDR2 SYGVQD (reference sequence). J was trimmed by 4 bases and V by 3 bases; bases with no gene match: 7. The CDR3 spans 15 residues. This CDR3 reads CASSEGSGGRETQYF. DNA of the CDR3: TGCGCCAGCAGTGAAGGTTCAGGGGGCCGAGAGACCCAGTACTTC.

This chain connects TRBV10-3 to TRBJ2-7; possible D gene TRBD1, 6 bases. V lost 6 bases, J lost 0 bases, and 12 bases lay in between. The germline V gene encodes CDR1 ENHRY and CDR2 SYGVKD. The CDR3 is 14 residues long. For the CDR3, the DNA is TGTGCCATCAGCCGGGACAAGGCCTCCTACGAGCAGTACTTC. Its translation: CAISRDKASYEQYF.

This clonotype showed up many times. V gene TRBV9 combines with J gene TRBJ1-2; D unclear. The V gene's germline CDR1 is SGDLS and CDR2 YYNGEE. V shed 0 bases and J shed 1 base, with 10 bases lying between them. The CDR3 runs 15 residues. This CDR3 is CASSVEAGLNYGYTF. DNA of the CDR3: TGTGCCAGCAGCGTAGAGGCAGGACTTAACTATGGCTACACCTTC.

The table lists this clonotype with many counts. The rearrangement joins TRBV12-3 or TRBV12-4 to TRBJ2-1; possibly TRBD2 for D (5 bases). There are 15 residues in the CDR3. Trimming pared 3 bases from V and 0 bases from J, leaving 9 bases between. The CDR3 DNA reads TGTGCCAGCAGTTTTTTTGGGAGCTCCTACAATGAGCAGTTCTTC. Residues: CASSFFGSSYNEQFF.

This clonotype occurred many times. The V and J genes are TRBV6-5 and TRBJ2-3, with TRBD2 identical over 8 bases. This CDR3 is 14 amino acids long. Trimming at V came to 10 bases and at J to 1 base, leaving 7 bases not matched to a gene. Germline values: CDR1 MNHEY, CDR2 SVGAGI. This CDR3 reads CATKSGSGTDTQYF. The CDR3 nucleotides read TGTGCCACAAAAAGCGGGAGCGGCACAGATACGCAGTATTTT.

The chain has TRBV30 and TRBJ2-1; D unresolved. The germline gives CDR1 GTSNPN, CDR2 SVGIG (reference sequence). V was shortened by 1 base and J by 10 bases, with 11 bases between the two germline ends. CDR3 length: 12 residues. The CDR3 loop is CAWSAPSREQFF. DNA for the CDR3: TGTGCCTGGAGTGCCCCCTCTAGGGAGCAGTTCTTC. The variable domain in full, completed from reference TRBV30 and TRBJ2-1, reads SQTIHQWPATLVQPVGSPLSLECTVEGTSNPNLYWYRQAAGRGLQLLFYSVGIGQISSEVPQNLSASRPQDRQFILSSKKLLLSDSGFYLCAWSAPSREQFFGPGTRLTVL.

This clonotype was found a few times. The chain recombines TRBV6-1 with TRBJ2-7; TRBD1 is a possible D gene (6 bases). Germline values: CDR1 MNHNS, CDR2 SASEGT. This CDR3 is 14 amino acids long. Deletions cut 5 bases from V and 9 bases from J, with 20 bases between. The CDR3 bases are TGTGCCAGCAGTCACCGGGACACCTCTACGGGGCAGTACTTC. Amino acid sequence: CASSHRDTSTGQYF.

The sample holds a few counts of this clonotype. The rearrangement links TRBV7-8 to TRBJ2-2; 9 bases line up with TRBD1. The V gene end was trimmed by 2 bases and the J gene end by 6 bases; junction bases not matched to a gene: 7. The CDR3 loop spans 16 amino acids. Germline V gene lookup returns CDR1 SGHVS and CDR2 FQNEAQ. Written as DNA, the CDR3 is TGTGCCAGCAGCTTATTGAGACAGGGGGGACCCGGGGAGCTGTTTTTT. Translating it yields CASSLLRQGGPGELFF.

This clonotype was seen repeatedly, ten times or more. This chain uses TRBV10-3 with TRBJ2-7; 11 nucleotides align to TRBD2. The trim removed 4 bases at V and 2 bases at J, leaving 10 bases unmatched. This CDR3 is built from 17 residues. Germline V lookup: CDR1 ENHRY, CDR2 SYGVKD. The CDR3 DNA is TGTGCCATCAGTGCGGATGGTAGCGGGGGGGACCCCTACGAGCAGTACTTC. Its translation: CAISADGSGGDPYEQYF.

This clonotype was observed many times. The chain has TRBV28 and TRBJ2-7; maybe TRBD1 (5 bases). V dropped 2 bases and J dropped 3 bases, with 14 bases sitting between them. Germline CDR1 and CDR2: MDHEN and SYDVKM. The CDR3 length is 15 residues. The CDR3 region is CASSLQQVLLYEQYF. DNA for the CDR3: TGTGCCAGCAGTTTACAACAGGTCCTACTCTACGAGCAGTACTTC.

This chain joins TRBV11-2 and TRBJ1-2, with D uncertain. This CDR3 spans 13 amino acids. Germline V lookup: CDR1 SGHAT, CDR2 FQNNGV. V was pared by 0 bases and J by 8 bases, with 10 bases between. The CDR3 is CASSLEGSAGYTF. The CDR3 nucleotides read TGTGCCAGCAGCTTAGAAGGGTCGGCCGGCTACACCTTC.

The chain uses TRBV11-2 and TRBJ2-1; no firm D call. This CDR3 is 13 amino acids long. The germline gives CDR1 SGHAT, CDR2 FQNNGV. Trimming took off 2 bases at V and 8 bases at J, with 10 bases between the two ends. CDR3 loop: CASSLLSRDEQFF. Here the CDR3 DNA reads TGTGCCAGCAGCTTACTCTCTAGGGATGAGCAGTTCTTC.